Detailed here is one T cell receptor beta chain. Its antigen is not known. This specimen belongs to a study of shared clonotypes between healthy human individuals. For the study at large: Those who served as donors were a couple of women and a few men between the ages of 18 and 49.

Sequencing was performed with immunoSEQ multiplex PCR; in TCRdb, only in-frame clones are kept and a portion is missing. The table records 1.6 million or so clones, about 96% of them present only once. The CDR3 extends over 14 amino acids. CDR1 and CDR2 (germline): LNHDA, SQIVND (reference sequence). Trimming pared 3 bases from V and 5 bases from J, leaving 10 bases between. Study conclusions and caveats: Shared across a few donors were about 4.6% of the naive CD4 clonotypes.

The specimen was naive CD4+ T cells sorted from blood. Subset reported: CD45RA+ positively selected. The chain joins TRBV19 to TRBJ1-4; D ambiguous. The TCR sequence derives from a man aged 25-45 years in good health. CDR3 nucleotides: TGTGCCAGTAGTATCAGAAATCAAAATGAAAAACTGTTTTTT. Protein product: CASSIRNQNEKLFF. Looking up the rest from reference TRBV19 and TRBJ1-4 gives the full variable domain: DGGITQSPKYLFRKEGQNVTLSCEQNLNHDAMYWYRQDPGQGLRLIYYSQIVNDFQKGDIAEGYSVSREKKESFPLTVTSAQKNPTAFYLCASSIRNQNEKLFFGSGTQLSVL.